A single sample is the source of the 8 T cell receptor beta chains below, sequenced in a study of blood T cell repertoires in COVID-19. This table comes from immunoSEQ multiplex PCR, and its TCRdb copy is limited to in-frame clones, with some not included. Of a few hundred thousand clones listed, about 80% are singletons. Source material: peripheral blood. Receptor source: a woman between 50 and 59 years old with acute or convalescent COVID-19.

The chain uses TRBV6-1 and TRBJ1-1; TRBD1 is a possible D gene (5 bases). The germline gives CDR1 MNHNS, CDR2 SASEGT. Trimming removed 7 bases from V and 8 bases from J, with 17 bases in between. CDR3 size: 13 residues. Here the CDR3 reads CASTRDLGGEAFF. The DNA of the CDR3 is TGTGCCAGCACAAGGGACCTGGGGGGGGAAGCTTTCTTT.

This sequence joins TRBV5-8 and TRBJ1-5; D is unresolved. The germline V and J ends were trimmed by 4 bases and 2 bases, with 10 bases remaining between them. Germline V lookup: CDR1 SGHTS, CDR2 YDEGEE. The CDR3 is made up of 14 amino acids. As DNA, the CDR3 is TGTGCCAGCAGCCCCTATTTGCGCAATCAGCCCCAGCATTTT. This gives the protein CASSPYLRNQPQHF.

The chain couples TRBV28 to TRBJ2-7; the D is unclear. The CDR3 covers 15 residues. Germline lookup yields CDR1 MDHEN and CDR2 SYDVKM. Trimming took 2 bases from V and 3 from J, leaving 14 bases between them. CDR3 DNA sequence: TGTGCCAGCAGTTTAGTGGCCCCGACGGGCTACGAGCAGTACTTC. Protein product: CASSLVAPTGYEQYF.

The rearrangement joins TRBV6-1 to TRBJ1-5; TRBD1 might be the D (5 bases). The CDR3 length is 14 residues. V lost 1 base and J 4 bases, leaving 8 bases between the germline ends. Per germline, CDR1 MNHNS and CDR2 SASEGT. The CDR3 sequence is CASSEGQSNQPQHF. CDR3 in DNA: TGTGCCAGCAGTGAAGGACAGTCTAATCAGCCCCAGCATTTT.

The CDR3 loop is CASSSAGGHQETQYF. The DNA for the CDR3 is TGTGCCAGCAGCTCCGCAGGGGGTCACCAAGAGACCCAGTACTTC. V usage is TRBV5-4 and J usage is TRBJ2-5; 7 bases align to TRBD1. CDR3 length: 15 amino acids. V lost 3 bases and J lost 0; bases outside the gene matches: 5. CDR1 and CDR2 from the germline V gene are SGHNT and YYREEE (reference sequence).

This clone came up a few times. The rearrangement uses TRBV7-2 and TRBJ2-3, with TRBD2 matching 11 bases. The CDR3 has 17 residues. Germline V gene data show CDR1 as SGHTA and CDR2 as FQGNSA. After removal of 1 base from V and 4 bases from J, the junction contained 7 bases not matched to a gene. The CDR3 DNA reads TGTGCCAGCAGCTTAGGGGTTAGCGGGAGGGCCCCAGATACGCAGTATTTT. Protein: CASSLGVSGRAPDTQYF.

The CDR3 bases are TGTGCCAGTGGACGTTTGGAGGTGGTTGAAGCTTTCTTT. Protein sequence: CASGRLEVVEAFF. J is TRBJ1-1 and V is TRBV12-3 or TRBV12-4, with D unclear. V lost 9 bases and J 7 bases, leaving 18 bases between the germline ends. The CDR3 has 13 amino acids.

The rearrangement uses TRBV11-3 and TRBJ2-1; the D gene is possibly TRBD1 (6 bases). Germline loops: CDR1 SGHNT, CDR2 YENEEA. This CDR3 has 15 amino acids. The V end was cut by 5 bases, the J end by 5 bases, with 16 bases between. CDR3 amino acids: CASSPRGSANNEQFF. The CDR3 DNA follows: TGTGCCAGCAGCCCAAGGGGGAGCGCAAACAATGAGCAGTTCTTC.